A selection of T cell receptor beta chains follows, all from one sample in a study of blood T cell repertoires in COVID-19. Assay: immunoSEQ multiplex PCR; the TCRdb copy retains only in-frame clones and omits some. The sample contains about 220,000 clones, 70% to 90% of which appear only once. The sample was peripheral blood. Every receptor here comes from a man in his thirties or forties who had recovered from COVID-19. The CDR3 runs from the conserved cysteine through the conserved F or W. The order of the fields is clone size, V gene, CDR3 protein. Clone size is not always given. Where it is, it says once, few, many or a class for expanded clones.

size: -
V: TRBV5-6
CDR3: CASSLDSREAFF

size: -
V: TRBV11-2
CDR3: CASSLTSGETYEQYF

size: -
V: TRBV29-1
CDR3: CSVERDSEMNTEAFF

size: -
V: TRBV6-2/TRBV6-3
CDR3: CASSYNEETQYF

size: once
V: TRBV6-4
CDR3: CASSSEGFYNSPLHF

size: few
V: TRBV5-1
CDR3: CASSLGRMLDRSYEQYF

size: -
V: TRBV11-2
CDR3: CASTSSSYNEQFF

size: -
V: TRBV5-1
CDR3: CASSPVTNTGELFF

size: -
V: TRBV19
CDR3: CASSSDRGSTEAFF

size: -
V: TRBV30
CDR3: CAWTRTDLYYGYTF

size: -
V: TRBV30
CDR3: CAWNKIGASQETQYF

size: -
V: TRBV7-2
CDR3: CASSSWTSGGQDEQFF

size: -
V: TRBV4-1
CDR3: CASSQDLPDFNSNQPQHF

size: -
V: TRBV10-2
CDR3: CASSHGNSPLHF

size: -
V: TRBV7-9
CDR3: CASSLDRSFNEKLFF

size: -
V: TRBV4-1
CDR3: CASSQESRGGFDTQYF

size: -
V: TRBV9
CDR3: CASSVEGRGNTEAFF

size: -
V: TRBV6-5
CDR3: CAIQRETTTETQYF

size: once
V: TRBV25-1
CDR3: CASSRIAGGEQYF

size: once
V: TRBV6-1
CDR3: CASSDRWGTDTQYF

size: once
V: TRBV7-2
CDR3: CASSSAGLAGGLFF

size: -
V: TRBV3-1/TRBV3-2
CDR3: CASSLYDQGAQAFF

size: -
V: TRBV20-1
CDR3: CSASGRGLSNEQFF

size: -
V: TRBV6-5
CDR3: CASSPGQAQEKLFF

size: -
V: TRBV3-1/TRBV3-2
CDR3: CASSQEGTSGGTDNEQFF

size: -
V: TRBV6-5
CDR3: CASSYTRGTGELFF

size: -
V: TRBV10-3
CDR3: CAISEQGIGELFF

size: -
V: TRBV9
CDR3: CASSVAVPNYGYTF

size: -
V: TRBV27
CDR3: CASSFLQPNRGYEQYF

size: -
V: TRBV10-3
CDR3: CANKNGTGNTEAFF

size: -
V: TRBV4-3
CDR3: CASSLGGALTETQYF

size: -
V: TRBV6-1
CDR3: CASSEVDRGVMAQYF

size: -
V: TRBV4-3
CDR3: CASSQLRDRGNYGYTF

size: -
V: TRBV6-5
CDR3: CASSYSRFSGNTIYF

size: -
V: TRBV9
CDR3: CASSPGQAGQPQHF

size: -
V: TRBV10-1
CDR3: CASSVLAGGPDTQYF

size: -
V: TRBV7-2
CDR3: CASRAGTGVGNSPLHF

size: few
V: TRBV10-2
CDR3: CASSVVGYTDTQYF

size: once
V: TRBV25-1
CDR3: CASSEYLRGGSNTGELFF

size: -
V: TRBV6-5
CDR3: CASSYDGTPAYEQYF

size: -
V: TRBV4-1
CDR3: CASSQEGPPGFTDTQYF